This TCR beta chain was captured by sequencing in a study of CD8 T cells in Susac syndrome. Study context: Intravenous immunoglobulin alone or corticosteroids were being given to patients with Susac syndrome at blood draw, unless they were therapy-naive.

After extraction with the RNeasy kit, about 0.5 to 1 ug of the RNA was reverse transcribed using random hexamers. Across 54 Vbeta and 13 Jbeta, TCR beta CDR3 was amplified with immunoSEQ multiplex PCR. In TCRdb, the immunoSEQ multiplex PCR reads were re-called with MiXCR into one record per CDR3 protein. Found here are 160,000 or so distinct CDR3 sequences, 90% to 95% of them singletons; the top ten hold roughly 0.16%. Trimming took 4 bases from V and 2 from J, leaving 5 bases between them. From germline, CDR1 is MNHEY and CDR2 SVGEGT. The CDR3 length is 12 residues. The chain combines TRBV6-2 or TRBV6-3 with TRBJ2-5, with unresolved D. The source material was CD4+ T cells from PBMCs. The receptor was isolated from a human donor with Susac syndrome. The CDR3 sequence: CASSSLQETQYF. Here the CDR3 DNA reads TGTGCCAGCAGTTCCCTACAAGAGACCCAGTACTTC.